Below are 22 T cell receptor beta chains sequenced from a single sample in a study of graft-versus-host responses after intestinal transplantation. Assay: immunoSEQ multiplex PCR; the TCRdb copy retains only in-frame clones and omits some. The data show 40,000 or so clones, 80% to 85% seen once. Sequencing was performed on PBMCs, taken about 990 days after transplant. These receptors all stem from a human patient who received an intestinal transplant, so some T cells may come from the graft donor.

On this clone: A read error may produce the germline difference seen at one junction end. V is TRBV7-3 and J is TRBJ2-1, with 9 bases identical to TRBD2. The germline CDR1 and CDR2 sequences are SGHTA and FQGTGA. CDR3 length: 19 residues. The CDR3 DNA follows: TGTGCCAGCAGCTTAATTTGGTGTGTGCGGGAGGGCAGGGACAATGAGCAGCTCTTC. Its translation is CASSLIWCVREGRDNEQLF.

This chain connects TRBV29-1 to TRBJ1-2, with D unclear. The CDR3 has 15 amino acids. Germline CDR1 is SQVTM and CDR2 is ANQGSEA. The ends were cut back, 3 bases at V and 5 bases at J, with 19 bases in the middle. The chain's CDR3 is CSVDCLVGDSYGYTF. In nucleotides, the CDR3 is TGCAGCGTTGATTGTCTTGTCGGGGATTCTTATGGCTACACCTTC. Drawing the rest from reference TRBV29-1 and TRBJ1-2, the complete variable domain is SAVISQKPSRDICQRGTSLTIQCQVDSQVTMMFWYRQQPGQSLTLIATANQGSEATYESGFVIDKFPISRPNLTFSTLTVSNMSPEDSSIYLCSVDCLVGDSYGYTFGSGTRLTVV.

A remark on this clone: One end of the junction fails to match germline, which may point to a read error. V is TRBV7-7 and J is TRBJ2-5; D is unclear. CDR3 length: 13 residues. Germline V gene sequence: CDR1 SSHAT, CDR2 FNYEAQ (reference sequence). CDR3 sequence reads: CASSINAKETQYF. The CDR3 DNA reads TGTGCTAGCAGCATCAACGCCAAAGAGACCCAGTACTTC.

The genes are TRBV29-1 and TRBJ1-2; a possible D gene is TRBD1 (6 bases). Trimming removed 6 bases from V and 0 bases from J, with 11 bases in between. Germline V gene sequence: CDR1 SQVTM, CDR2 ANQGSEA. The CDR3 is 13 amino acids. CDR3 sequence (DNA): TGCAGCGTCAGGGACATAACTAACTATGGCTACACCTTC. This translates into CSVRDITNYGYTF. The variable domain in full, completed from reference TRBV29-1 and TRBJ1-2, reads SAVISQKPSRDICQRGTSLTIQCQVDSQVTMMFWYRQQPGQSLTLIATANQGSEATYESGFVIDKFPISRPNLTFSTLTVSNMSPEDSSIYLCSVRDITNYGYTFGSGTRLTVV.

For the CDR3, the DNA is TGCAGTGCTGTCAATGGTGAGCAGTTCTTC. Encoded protein: CSAVNGEQFF. The chain recombines TRBV20-1 with TRBJ2-1, with no clear D. The CDR3 sequence is 10 residues long. V lost 5 bases and J lost 9, with 8 bases in between. Germline CDR1 DFQATT, CDR2 SNEGSKA (reference sequence).

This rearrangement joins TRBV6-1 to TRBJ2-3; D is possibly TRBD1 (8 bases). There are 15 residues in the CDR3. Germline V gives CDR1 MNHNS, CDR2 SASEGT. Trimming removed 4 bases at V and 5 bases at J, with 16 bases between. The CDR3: CASSVQQGGGDTQYF. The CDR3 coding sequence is TGTGCCAGCAGTGTCCAACAGGGGGGGGGAGATACGCAGTATTTT.

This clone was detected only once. Written as DNA, the CDR3 is TGTGCCAGCGCATCAGGGGGCAATCAGCCCCAGCATTTT. Residues: CASASGGNQPQHF. V usage is TRBV19 and J usage is TRBJ1-5, with D perhaps TRBD1 (6 bases). The CDR3 is 13 residues long. In germline, CDR1 is LNHDA, CDR2 SQIVND (reference sequence). V lost 9 bases to trimming and J lost 2 bases, with 11 bases between them.

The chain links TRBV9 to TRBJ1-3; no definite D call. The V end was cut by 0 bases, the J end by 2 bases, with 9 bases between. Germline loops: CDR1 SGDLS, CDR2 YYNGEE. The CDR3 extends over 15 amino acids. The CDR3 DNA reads TGTGCCAGCAGCGTAGGGGCCTACCCTGGAAACACCATATATTTT. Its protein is CASSVGAYPGNTIYF. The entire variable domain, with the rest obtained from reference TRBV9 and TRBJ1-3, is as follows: DSGVTQTPKHLITATGQRVTLRCSPRSGDLSVYWYQQSLDQGLQFLIQYYNGEERAKGNILERFSAQQFPDLHSELNLSSLELGDSALYFCASSVGAYPGNTIYFGEGSWLTVV.

CDR3 residues: CASSNGGHGYF. CDR3 nucleotide sequence: TGTGCCAGCAGCAATGGGGGGCATGGGTACTTC. This chain links TRBV6-5 with TRBJ2-7; D may correspond to TRBD1 or TRBD2 (6 bases each). CDR1 and CDR2 (germline): MNHEY, SVGAGI. The CDR3 contains 11 residues. V was cut by 6 bases and J by 12 bases, with 15 bases left in between.

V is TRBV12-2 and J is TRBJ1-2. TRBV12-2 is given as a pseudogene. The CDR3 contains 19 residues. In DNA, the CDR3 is TGTGCAAGTCGCTTAGGGGCCGACTGCGACCCGCCCCTTAACTATGGCTACACCTTC. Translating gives CASRLGADCDPPLNYGYTF.

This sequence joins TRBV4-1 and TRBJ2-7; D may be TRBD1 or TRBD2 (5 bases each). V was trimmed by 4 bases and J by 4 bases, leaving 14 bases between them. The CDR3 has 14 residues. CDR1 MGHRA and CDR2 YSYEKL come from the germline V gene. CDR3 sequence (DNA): TGCGCCAGCAGCCTCCCGGGACGGCCTTACGAGCAGTACTTC. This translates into CASSLPGRPYEQYF.

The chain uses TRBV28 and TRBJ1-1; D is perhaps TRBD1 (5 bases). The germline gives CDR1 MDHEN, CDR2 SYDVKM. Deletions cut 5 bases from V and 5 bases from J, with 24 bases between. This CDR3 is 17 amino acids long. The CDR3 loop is CASSNRQGLGSGTEAFF. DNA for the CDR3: TGTGCCAGCAGTAATAGGCAGGGTCTCGGTTCTGGGACTGAAGCTTTCTTT.

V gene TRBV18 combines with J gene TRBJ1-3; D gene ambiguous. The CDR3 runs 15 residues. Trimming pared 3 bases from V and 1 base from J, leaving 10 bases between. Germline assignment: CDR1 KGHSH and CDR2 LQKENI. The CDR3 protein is CASSPSSGSGNTIYF. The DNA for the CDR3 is TGTGCCAGCTCACCTTCGTCGGGGTCTGGAAACACCATATATTTT.

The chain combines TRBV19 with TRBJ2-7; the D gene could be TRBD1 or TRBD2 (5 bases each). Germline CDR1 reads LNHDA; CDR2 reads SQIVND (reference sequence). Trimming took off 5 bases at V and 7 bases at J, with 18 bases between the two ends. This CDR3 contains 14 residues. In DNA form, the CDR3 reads TGTGCCAGTAGTGGGGCAGGGTCGGACTGGGAGCAGTACTTC. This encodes CASSGAGSDWEQYF.

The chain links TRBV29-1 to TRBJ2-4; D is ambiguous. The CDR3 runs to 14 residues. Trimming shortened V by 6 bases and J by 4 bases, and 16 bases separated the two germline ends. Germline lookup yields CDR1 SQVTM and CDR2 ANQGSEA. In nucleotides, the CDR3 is TGCAGCGTGGGGTACACCGTGGAAAAAAACATTCAGTACTTC. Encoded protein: CSVGYTVEKNIQYF. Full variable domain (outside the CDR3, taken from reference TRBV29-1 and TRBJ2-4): SAVISQKPSRDICQRGTSLTIQCQVDSQVTMMFWYRQQPGQSLTLIATANQGSEATYESGFVIDKFPISRPNLTFSTLTVSNMSPEDSSIYLCSVGYTVEKNIQYFGAGTRLSVL.

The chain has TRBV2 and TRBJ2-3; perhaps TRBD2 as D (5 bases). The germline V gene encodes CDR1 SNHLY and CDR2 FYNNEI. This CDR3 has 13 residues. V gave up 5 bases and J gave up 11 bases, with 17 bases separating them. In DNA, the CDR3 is TGTGCCAGCAGTCCCGAGACCAAGGCGGGGCAGTATTTT. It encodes CASSPETKAGQYF.

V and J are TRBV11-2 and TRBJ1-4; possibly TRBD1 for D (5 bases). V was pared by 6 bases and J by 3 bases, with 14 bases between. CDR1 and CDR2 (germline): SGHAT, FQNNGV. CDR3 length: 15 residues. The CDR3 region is CASRVRGASNEKLFF. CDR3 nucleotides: TGTGCCAGCAGAGTGAGGGGTGCGTCTAATGAAAAACTGTTTTTT.

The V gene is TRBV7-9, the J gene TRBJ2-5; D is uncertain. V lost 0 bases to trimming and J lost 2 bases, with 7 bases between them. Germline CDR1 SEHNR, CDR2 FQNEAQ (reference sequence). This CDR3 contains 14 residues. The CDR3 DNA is TGTGCCAGCAGCTTAGCGGCGGCGCAAGAGACCCAGTACTTC. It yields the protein CASSLAAAQETQYF.

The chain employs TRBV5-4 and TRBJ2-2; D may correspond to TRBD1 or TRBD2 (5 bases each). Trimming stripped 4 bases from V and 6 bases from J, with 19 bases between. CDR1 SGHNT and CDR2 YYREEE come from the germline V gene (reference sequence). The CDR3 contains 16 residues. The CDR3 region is CASSATGTQRAGELFF. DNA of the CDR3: TGTGCCAGCAGCGCGACCGGGACCCAAAGGGCCGGGGAGCTGTTTTTT.

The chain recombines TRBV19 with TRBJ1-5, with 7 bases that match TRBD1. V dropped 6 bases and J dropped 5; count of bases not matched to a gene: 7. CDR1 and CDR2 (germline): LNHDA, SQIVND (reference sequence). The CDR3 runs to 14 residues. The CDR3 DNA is TGTGCCAGTAGCCCTTACAGGGGTGATCAGCCCCAGCATTTT. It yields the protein CASSPYRGDQPQHF. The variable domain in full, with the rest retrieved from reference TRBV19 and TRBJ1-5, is DGGITQSPKYLFRKEGQNVTLSCEQNLNHDAMYWYRQDPGQGLRLIYYSQIVNDFQKGDIAEGYSVSREKKESFPLTVTSAQKNPTAFYLCASSPYRGDQPQHFGDGTRLSIL.

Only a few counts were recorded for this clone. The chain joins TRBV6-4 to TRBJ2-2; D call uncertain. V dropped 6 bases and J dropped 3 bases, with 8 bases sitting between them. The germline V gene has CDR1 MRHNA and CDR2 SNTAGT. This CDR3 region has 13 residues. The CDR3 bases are TGTGCCAGCAGCCCCCGGGACACCGGGGAGCTGTTTTTT. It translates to CASSPRDTGELFF.

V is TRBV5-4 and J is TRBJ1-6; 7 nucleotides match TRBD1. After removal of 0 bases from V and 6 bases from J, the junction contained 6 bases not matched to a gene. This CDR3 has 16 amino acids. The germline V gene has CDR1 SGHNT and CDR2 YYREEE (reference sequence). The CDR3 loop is CASSLAGGTANSPLHF. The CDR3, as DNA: TGTGCCAGCAGCTTGGCGGGGGGGACAGCTAATTCACCCCTCCACTTT. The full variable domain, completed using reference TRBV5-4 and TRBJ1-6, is ETGVTQSPTHLIKTRGQQVTLRCSSQSGHNTVSWYQQALGQGPQFIFQYYREEENGRGNFPPRFSGLQFPNYSSELNVNALELDDSALYLCASSLAGGTANSPLHFGNGTRLTVT.